The rows below give T cell receptor beta chains drawn from one sample of a study of T-cell reconstitution after alpha-beta-depleted transplantation in children. TCRdb independently ran MiXCR on the PCR reads; one entry per CDR3 protein. The table records about 610,000 distinct CDR3 sequences, roughly a tenth of them present only once. The sequences come from PBMCs from the stem cell graft donor, collected from the stem cell graft. The receptors here all came from a human donor who donated a stem cell graft to a child with acute myeloid leukemia. CDR3s include the opening cysteine and the closing phenylalanine or tryptophan. The D gene is left open where the match is weak. Size is stated for part of the rows, as once, few or many counts, or as a class when the clone is expanded.

TRBJ1-1 NA many TRBV7-3 CASSLISDTEAFF TGTGCCAGCAGCTTAATCTCAGACACTGAAGCTTTCTTT
TRBJ2-4 TRBD1 NA TRBV7-8 CASSSGTGGPLAKNIQYF TGTGCCAGCAGCTCCGGGACAGGGGGCCCACTAGCCAAAAACATTCAGTACTTC
TRBJ2-1 TRBD1 few TRBV29-1 CSVEVSGGYNEQFF TGCAGCGTTGAAGTCTCAGGGGGCTACAATGAGCAGTTCTTC
TRBJ2-4 NA few TRBV7-2 CASSLEANRAKNIQYF TGTGCCAGCAGCTTAGAGGCAAACAGAGCCAAAAACATTCAGTACTTC
TRBJ2-1 NA NA TRBV4-3 CASSQAGGSYEQFF TGCGCCAGCAGCCAGGCCGGAGGGTCCTATGAGCAGTTCTTC
TRBJ2-1 NA NA TRBV24-1 CATSPTSPQVASNEQFF TGTGCCACCAGTCCAACTAGCCCTCAAGTAGCGAGCAATGAGCAGTTCTTC
TRBJ2-7 TRBD2 many TRBV10-2 CASGTSGSTYEQYF TGCGCCAGCGGCACTAGCGGGAGTACCTACGAGCAGTACTTC
TRBJ2-3 NA few TRBV21-1 CASSKGPSPKPTDTQYF TGTGCCAGCAGCAAGGGCCCCAGCCCTAAACCCACAGATACGCAGTATTTT
TRBJ2-3 NA NA TRBV7-3 CASSLRRAGRVLADTQYF TGTGCCAGCAGCTTAAGGCGAGCGGGCAGGGTCTTGGCAGATACGCAGTATTTT
TRBJ2-1 NA few TRBV4-2 CASSQEGVTDDNEQFF TGTGCCAGCAGCCAAGAAGGAGTCACGGACGACAATGAGCAGTTCTTC
TRBJ2-5 TRBD1 few TRBV25-1 CASSEEGTGPGKTQYF TGTGCCAGCAGTGAAGAAGGGACAGGGCCGGGGAAGACCCAGTACTTC
TRBJ2-5 NA many TRBV7-8 CASSLAEGNPQETQYF TGTGCCAGCAGCTTAGCTGAGGGGAACCCGCAAGAGACCCAGTACTTC
TRBJ2-7 NA few TRBV29-1 CSVRSGRFYEQYF TGCAGCGTTCGGTCAGGGCGGTTCTACGAGCAGTACTTC
TRBJ1-2 TRBD1 NA TRBV7-2 CASSLTGTVLYGYTF TGTGCCAGCAGCCTAACCGGGACAGTCCTCTATGGCTACACCTTC
TRBJ1-3 NA NA TRBV6-1 CASSRDRDSTRSGNTIYF TGTGCCAGCAGCCGCGACCGGGACTCAACAAGGTCTGGAAACACCATATATTTT
TRBJ2-1 NA few TRBV25-1 CASSDRGSTRPNEQFF TGTGCCAGCAGTGACCGGGGTTCCACTAGGCCCAATGAGCAGTTCTTC
TRBJ1-6 TRBD1 few TRBV20-1 CSARGPGQNNSPLHF TGCAGTGCTAGAGGTCCGGGACAGAATAATTCACCCCTCCACTTT
TRBJ2-1 TRBD2 few TRBV30 CAWSGTSGRNEQFF TGTGCCTGGAGTGGGACTAGCGGGAGAAATGAGCAGTTCTTC